This T cell receptor (beta chain) was sequenced for a study of shared clonotypes between healthy human individuals. Overall study results and limits: Naive subsets usually exceeded memory subsets in estimated richness. Clonotype sharing across donors was expected to vary with sequencing depth.

All donors were healthy HIV-negative adults lacking recent acute infections or vaccinations. Adult Caucasians living in Nashville, Tennessee made up all of the donors. Note on this clone: The antigen remains undetermined.

Generated by immunoSEQ multiplex PCR, the TCRdb table keeps only in-frame clones and is missing some. The sample has under 300,000 clones; approximately 70% are singletons. The junction had 6 bases not matched to a gene; V was cut back by 5 bases and J by 6 bases. CDR3 length equals 13 residues. The germline CDR1 and CDR2 sequences are SQVTM and ANQGSEA. The TCR sequence derives from a man aged 30-40 years in good health. This rearrangement joins TRBV29-1 to TRBJ2-3; TRBD2 matches at 9 bases. The sequencing input was memory CD4+ T cells sorted from blood. The sample's subset: CD45RA-negative fraction. The CDR3: CSVLAGTSDTQYF. DNA for the CDR3: TGCAGCGTTCTAGCGGGAACCTCGGATACGCAGTATTTT.